Below, 31 T cell receptor beta chains from the same sample are listed, as sequenced in a study of vaccination effects on CD4 cells after COVID-19. The table came from immunoSEQ multiplex PCR; TCRdb's copy has only in-frame clones and leaves some out. This table holds more than 50,000 clones, 81% found once. Before sequencing took place, the ViraFEST assay used viral peptide pools to expand antigen-specific CD4+ T cells. It was after approximately 11 days of culture that CD4+ T cells were isolated. Their antigens remain unidentified. The sample in question was CD4+ T cells from PBMCs cultured with HCoV-229E spike peptides, obtained before COVID-19 vaccination. These TCRs come from a human donor who received a COVID-19 vaccine.

The chain recombines TRBV29-1 with TRBJ2-1; tentatively, D is TRBD2 (6 bases). Deletions cut 8 bases from V and 0 bases from J, with 14 bases between. CDR1 is SQVTM and CDR2 is ANQGSEA in the germline V gene. The CDR3 consists of 14 residues. CDR3 DNA: TGCAGCATAATTCAAGCGGGCTCCTACAATGAGCAGTTCTTC. Protein sequence: CSIIQAGSYNEQFF.

This clone was seen once. V is TRBV5-1 and J is TRBJ2-3; the match to TRBD2 covers 8 bases. Per the germline V gene, CDR1 is SGHRS and CDR2 is YFSETQ. V lost 0 bases to trimming and J lost 4 bases; unmatched junction nucleotides: 4. The CDR3 runs 15 residues. This CDR3 reads CASSLAGGASDTQYF. The CDR3 nucleotides are TGCGCCAGCAGCTTGGCCGGGGGGGCCTCAGATACGCAGTATTTT.

CDR3 coding DNA: TGTGCCAGCAGCCAACCGGGACGAAGCAAAGAGACCCAGTACTTC. Its protein product is CASSQPGRSKETQYF. The V and J genes are TRBV6-4 and TRBJ2-5; D assignment may be TRBD1 or TRBD2 (5 bases each). The CDR3 is 15 residues long. The germline CDR1 and CDR2 sequences are MRHNA and SNTAGT. Trimming pared 6 bases from V and 3 bases from J, leaving 17 bases between.

This clone has a single count. This chain uses TRBV27 with TRBJ2-4; 15 nucleotides align to TRBD2. The V gene's germline CDR1 is MNHEY and CDR2 SMNVEV (reference sequence). The CDR3 length is 20 residues. The V gene end was trimmed by 2 bases and the J gene end by 0 bases; junction bases not matched to a gene: 8. This chain's CDR3 is CASSLHGLAGGTLAKNIQYF. In nucleotides, the CDR3 is TGTGCCAGCAGTTTACACGGACTAGCGGGGGGGACCCTAGCCAAAAACATTCAGTACTTC.

The chain recombines TRBV7-2 with TRBJ2-5; 9 nucleotides line up with TRBD1. CDR1 and CDR2 from the germline V gene are SGHTA and FQGNSA. The CDR3 loop spans 14 amino acids. J lost 5 bases, V lost 5 bases, and 6 bases had no gene match. The CDR3 DNA reads as TGTGCCAGCAGCGGAAACAGGGGGCGGGAGACCCAGTACTTC. It codes for CASSGNRGRETQYF.

This clone has just a few counts. The gene calls are TRBV9 and TRBJ2-1; D gene unclear. V was cut by 4 bases and J by 1 base, with 6 bases left in between. CDR1 SGDLS and CDR2 YYNGEE come from the germline V gene. The CDR3 totals 13 residues. CDR3 amino acids: CASSPRSYNEQFF. The CDR3 DNA follows: TGTGCCAGCAGCCCTCGGTCCTACAATGAGCAGTTCTTC.

The chain couples TRBV30 to TRBJ1-4; tentative D call: TRBD1 (6 bases). Per the germline V gene, CDR1 is GTSNPN and CDR2 is SVGIG (reference sequence). The CDR3 extends over 16 amino acids. Trimming removed 2 bases from V and 5 bases from J, with 18 bases in between. CDR3 sequence (DNA): TGTGCCTGGAGTCGTCAATATGGGGACATGAATGAAAAACTGTTTTTT. Translated, it gives CAWSRQYGDMNEKLFF.

This CDR3 is CASSSIAGGRDNEQFF. Here the CDR3 DNA reads TGCGCCAGCAGCTCTATAGCGGGGGGCCGGGACAATGAGCAGTTCTTC. This chain uses TRBV5-1 with TRBJ2-1, with TRBD2 matching over 10 bases. V shed 3 bases, J shed 5 bases, and the junction held 8 bases outside the gene matches. This CDR3 region has 16 residues. CDR1 is SGHRS, CDR2 YFSETQ, per germline.

The chain couples TRBV5-1 to TRBJ1-1; 8 bases agree with TRBD1. This CDR3 region has 14 residues. Looked up from germline, CDR1 is SGHRS and CDR2 is YFSETQ. Losses at the gene ends were 4 bases for V and 1 base for J; bases not matched to a gene: 3. DNA for the CDR3: TGCGCCAGCAGCCAGGGGACAGGGAACACTGAAGCTTTCTTT. It encodes CASSQGTGNTEAFF.

This clone was observed a single time. CDR3 DNA sequence: TGTGCCAGCTCACCCAATCGGGGGGGTTCCAACGAGCAGTACGTC. Amino acids: CASSPNRGGSNEQYV. The chain combines TRBV18 with TRBJ2-7; 8 nucleotides match TRBD2. The length of the CDR3 is 15 residues. Germline loops: CDR1 KGHSH, CDR2 LQKENI. V lost 3 bases to trimming and J lost 5 bases; unmatched junction nucleotides: 9.

This clone was detected once. V usage is TRBV7-8 and J usage is TRBJ1-1; tentatively, D is TRBD1 (6 bases). Germline assignment: CDR1 SGHVS and CDR2 FQNEAQ. The ends were cut back, 2 bases at V and 4 bases at J, with 14 bases in the middle. This CDR3 contains 15 residues. CDR3 in DNA: TGTGCCAGCAGCTTATTCCAGGGGACTTCCACTGAAGCTTTCTTT. The encoded protein is CASSLFQGTSTEAFF.

The J gene is TRBJ1-5, the V gene TRBV7-3; unclear D gene. This CDR3 is 15 amino acids long. Germline loops: CDR1 SGHTA, CDR2 FQGTGA. Trimming pared 5 bases from V and 0 bases from J, leaving 11 bases between. CDR3 bases: TGTGCCAGCAGCCGCGCGGCGGTTAGCAATCAGCCCCAGCATTTT. Translating gives CASSRAAVSNQPQHF.

The V and J genes are TRBV15 and TRBJ2-7, with D unclear. CDR3 length equals 15 residues. The V end was cut by 0 bases, the J end by 7 bases, with 16 bases between. Germline assignment: CDR1 LNHNV and CDR2 YYDKDF (reference sequence). CDR3 sequence (DNA): TGTGCCACCAGCAGAGATCTACTCTTCCCGGGTGAGCAGTACGTC. Protein product: CATSRDLLFPGEQYV.

The chain recombines TRBV29-1 with TRBJ1-3; TRBD1 matches 7 bases. The V gene's germline CDR1 is SQVTM and CDR2 ANQGSEA. The CDR3 covers 13 residues. The V gene end was trimmed by 5 bases and the J gene end by 4 bases; junction bases not matched to a gene: 5. CDR3 coding DNA: TGCAGCGTTCGACCGGGACAGGGAAACACCATATATTTT. Protein sequence: CSVRPGQGNTIYF.

The V gene is TRBV5-1, the J gene TRBJ2-3, with 10 positions matching TRBD2. From germline, CDR1 is SGHRS and CDR2 YFSETQ. This CDR3 contains 18 residues. V lost 2 bases to trimming and J lost 0 bases; unmatched junction nucleotides: 9. CDR3: CASSFGLAGDPSTDTQYF. The CDR3, as DNA: TGCGCCAGCAGCTTTGGGCTAGCGGGGGACCCTAGCACAGATACGCAGTATTTT.

This rearrangement joins TRBV28 to TRBJ1-1; D is unresolved. The germline gives CDR1 MDHEN, CDR2 SYDVKM. The CDR3 runs to 13 residues. Trimming removed 3 bases at V and 9 bases at J, with 14 bases between. Here the CDR3 reads CASSFPRGLKAFF. The CDR3 region has the DNA TGTGCCAGCAGTTTTCCCAGAGGGCTAAAAGCTTTCTTT.

J is TRBJ2-1 and V is TRBV9; 7 nucleotides align to TRBD2. This CDR3 is 15 amino acids long. Losses at the gene ends were 2 bases for V and 7 bases for J; bases not matched to a gene: 9. Germline V lookup: CDR1 SGDLS, CDR2 YYNGEE. The CDR3 sequence: CASSVRAGLGNEQFF. The CDR3 DNA reads TGTGCCAGCAGCGTTCGAGCGGGACTTGGAAATGAGCAGTTCTTC.

The chain combines TRBV6-2 or TRBV6-3 with TRBJ1-6; D is unresolved. Germline CDR1 MNHEY, CDR2 SVGEGT. The CDR3 is 15 amino acids. Trimming left V 5 bases short and J 9 bases short, with 17 bases between. The CDR3 DNA sequence: TGTGCCAGCAGTCGCCGTGACCTAATTGTTTCACCCCTCCACTTT. This sequence encodes CASSRRDLIVSPLHF.

This clone was counted between two and nine times. V is TRBV29-1 and J is TRBJ1-1, with 9 positions matching TRBD1. Germline values: CDR1 SQVTM, CDR2 ANQGSEA. The CDR3 has 13 amino acids. V shed 7 bases and J 4 bases; nucleotides not matched to a gene: 7. The DNA for the CDR3 is TGCAGCGCCCCCGAGACAGGGGGCACTGAAGCTTTCTTT. Protein sequence: CSAPETGGTEAFF.

The chain joins TRBV6-6 to TRBJ1-5; 7 positions match TRBD1. The CDR3 loop spans 16 amino acids. J gave up 4 bases and V 5 bases, and 11 bases lay outside the gene matches. The V gene's germline CDR1 is MNHNY and CDR2 SVGAGI (reference sequence). The CDR3 sequence is CASSLPVGTENQPQHF. The CDR3 DNA reads TGTGCCAGCAGTCTACCGGTCGGGACAGAAAATCAGCCCCAGCATTTT.

V gene TRBV6-5 combines with J gene TRBJ2-7; D is undetermined. V lost 7 bases, J lost 3 bases, and 13 bases lay in between. CDR1 and CDR2 (germline): MNHEY, SVGAGI. The CDR3 sequence is 13 residues long. The CDR3 nucleotides are TGTGCCAGCACCATCGACCCCCTCTACGAGCAGTACGTC. It translates to CASTIDPLYEQYV.

This clone was observed once. The chain recombines TRBV29-1 with TRBJ2-3, with a tentative D call TRBD2 (7 bases). Germline-derived CDR1 and CDR2 are SQVTM and ANQGSEA. The V gene lost 4 bases and the J gene lost 4 bases, with 12 bases spanning the gap. CDR3 size: 13 residues. The CDR3 reads CSVVGGASDTQYF. As DNA, the CDR3 is TGCAGCGTTGTAGGGGGGGCATCAGATACGCAGTATTTT.

The chain couples TRBV7-3 to TRBJ2-5, with TRBD1 matching over 7 bases. CDR1 SGHTA and CDR2 FQGTGA come from the germline V gene. The length of the CDR3 is 13 residues. The junction had 3 bases not matched to a gene; V was cut back by 6 bases and J by 2 bases. CDR3 sequence: CASSRDSQETQYF. In DNA, the CDR3 is TGTGCCAGCAGTCGGGACAGTCAAGAGACCCAGTACTTC.

The chain has TRBV5-1 and TRBJ2-3; 13 nucleotides align to TRBD2. Germline-derived CDR1 and CDR2 are SGHRS and YFSETQ. This CDR3 comprises 16 residues. V trimming: 5 bases; J trimming: 3 bases; junction bases outside the gene matches: 6. CDR3 bases: TGCGCCAGCAGTTCTCGGACTAGCGGGGGTACAGATACGCAGTATTTT. Translated: CASSSRTSGGTDTQYF.

V usage is TRBV5-5 and J usage is TRBJ2-6, with D hard to call. This CDR3 is 16 amino acids long. Germline V gene lookup returns CDR1 SGHKS and CDR2 YYEKEE (reference sequence). V lost 4 bases and J 0 bases, leaving 11 bases between the germline ends. The chain's CDR3 is CASSAYHSSGANVLTF. Here the CDR3 DNA reads TGTGCCAGCAGCGCCTATCACTCCTCTGGGGCCAACGTCCTGACTTTC.

The CDR3 protein is CASSRQGAVKTNEKLFF. The CDR3 bases are TGCGCCAGTTCCCGACAGGGGGCGGTGAAGACTAATGAAAAACTGTTTTTT. This chain joins TRBV5-1 and TRBJ1-4, with TRBD1 identical over 10 bases. The CDR3 spans 17 residues. With 8 bases clipped from V and 2 bases from J, the junction kept 12 bases outside the gene matches. Looked up from germline, CDR1 is SGHRS and CDR2 is YFSETQ.

This sequence joins TRBV5-1 and TRBJ1-3; D is uncertain. The CDR3 has 14 amino acids. V dropped 4 bases and J dropped 4 bases, with 12 bases sitting between them. Germline V gives CDR1 SGHRS, CDR2 YFSETQ. DNA for the CDR3: TGCGCCAGCAGCCCCCCCGGGATGGGAAACACCATATATTTT. As protein: CASSPPGMGNTIYF.

V gene TRBV3-1 (or the pseudogene TRBV3-2) combines with J gene TRBJ2-7; 7 bases fit TRBD2. V dropped 2 bases and J dropped 3; count of bases not matched to a gene: 7. CDR3 length equals 15 residues. The germline V gene has CDR1 LGHDT and CDR2 YNNKEL (reference sequence). CDR3: CASSQSGTGGYEQYV. The CDR3 bases are TGTGCCAGCAGCCAAAGCGGGACGGGGGGCTACGAGCAGTACGTC.

This chain links TRBV18 with TRBJ1-4, with D hard to call. Germline V lookup: CDR1 KGHSH, CDR2 LQKENI. CDR3 length: 13 amino acids. Between the trimmed V and J ends, which lost 3 bases and 8 bases, there was a span of 10 bases. CDR3 DNA: TGTGCCAGCTCACCCTTCACGGGGGAAAAACTGTTTTTT. It codes for CASSPFTGEKLFF. Together with reference TRBV18 and TRBJ1-4, the CDR3 gives the full variable domain: NAGVMQNPRHLVRRRGQEARLRCSPMKGHSHVYWYRQLPEEGLKFMVYLQKENIIDESGMPKERFSAEFPKEGPSILRIQQVVRGDSAAYFCASSPFTGEKLFFGSGTQLSVL.

V is TRBV3-1 (or the pseudogene TRBV3-2) and J is TRBJ2-5, with 9 bases fitting TRBD1. CDR1 and CDR2 from the germline V gene are LGHDT and YNNKEL (reference sequence). The CDR3 sequence is 16 residues long. Trimming at V came to 1 base and at J to 2 bases, leaving 5 bases not matched to a gene. In DNA, the CDR3 is TGTGCCAGCAGCCAAGCTGGACAGGGGTCACAAGAGACCCAGTACTTC. It codes for CASSQAGQGSQETQYF.

The rearrangement joins TRBV21-1 to TRBJ1-1; whether TRBD1, the table's D call, matches the DNA was not checked. TRBV21-1 is reported as a pseudogene. The CDR3 contains 14 residues. The CDR3, as DNA: TGTGCCAGCAGCAAAAGACAGGGGGAGGTTGAAGCTTTCTTT. Protein product: CASSKRQGEVEAFF.